This passage covers 22 T cell receptor beta chains from one sample sequenced in a study of blood T cell repertoires in COVID-19. Method: immunoSEQ multiplex PCR; TCRdb's copy keeps in-frame clones and lacks some. The repertoire holds over 25,000 clones, with 90% as singletons. Sequenced material: peripheral blood. These receptors originate from a woman aged 55 to 70 with active COVID-19.

The genes are TRBV3-1 (or the pseudogene TRBV3-2) and TRBJ2-1; TRBD1 is a possible D gene (5 bases). This CDR3 contains 15 residues. CDR1 is LGHDT, CDR2 YNNKEL, per germline (reference sequence). Trimming took 3 bases from V and 10 from J, leaving 19 bases between them. The CDR3 is CASSQIPRGWFEQFF. The CDR3 DNA reads TGTGCCAGCAGCCAGATTCCTAGGGGTTGGTTCGAGCAGTTCTTC.

This chain connects TRBV24-1 to TRBJ1-1, with 9 positions matching TRBD1. The germline gives CDR1 KGHDR, CDR2 SFDVKD. This CDR3 region has 17 residues. V lost 0 bases to trimming and J lost 5 bases; unmatched junction nucleotides: 9. In DNA form, the CDR3 reads TGTGCCACCAGTGATTTGTATCCCCGGGACAGGGCGACTGAAGCTTTCTTT. Amino acids: CATSDLYPRDRATEAFF.

V is TRBV7-9 and J is TRBJ1-6; weak D call: TRBD1 (5 bases). The CDR3 length is 14 residues. Deletions cut 2 bases from V and 9 bases from J, with 11 bases between. CDR1 and CDR2 from the germline V gene are SEHNR and FQNEAQ (reference sequence). CDR3 sequence reads: CASSLQGLGSPLHF. The CDR3 coding sequence is TGTGCCAGCAGCTTACAGGGTCTGGGTTCACCCCTCCACTTT.

This chain joins TRBV28 and TRBJ2-7, with unresolved D. Trimming removed 3 bases at V and 4 bases at J, with 10 bases between. The CDR3 consists of 13 residues. Germline CDR1 and CDR2: MDHEN and SYDVKM. CDR3 DNA: TGTGCCAGCAGTTTTACTATTCAATACGAGCAGTACTTC. Translation gives CASSFTIQYEQYF.

This chain links TRBV19 with TRBJ2-7; 13 positions match TRBD2. Trimming at V came to 5 bases and at J to 2 bases, leaving 3 bases not matched to a gene. The CDR3 is 15 amino acids. Germline V gene sequence: CDR1 LNHDA, CDR2 SQIVND (reference sequence). In DNA, the CDR3 is TGTGCCAGTAGTTTGGGACTAGCGGGAACCTACGAGCAGTACTTC. Its protein product is CASSLGLAGTYEQYF.

This chain uses TRBV5-4 with TRBJ2-2, with 8 bases that match TRBD2. This CDR3 contains 16 residues. The V gene's germline CDR1 is SGHNT and CDR2 YYREEE (reference sequence). With 3 bases clipped from V and 4 bases from J, the junction kept 8 bases outside the gene matches. The CDR3 coding sequence is TGTGCCAGCAGCTACTCCGGGACTAGTTTCACCGGGGAGCTGTTTTTT. It yields the protein CASSYSGTSFTGELFF.

V is TRBV10-1 and J is TRBJ2-3, with 7 bases lining up with TRBD2. Germline CDR1 is WNHNN and CDR2 is SYGVQD (reference sequence). V lost 6 bases, J lost 5 bases, and 11 bases stayed unmatched. This CDR3 region has 15 residues. The DNA for the CDR3 is TGCGCCAGCAGCATCACTGAACGGGAGGTAGATACGCAGTATTTT. Encoded protein: CASSITEREVDTQYF.

About this clone: One end of the junction is discordant with germline, which a read error may explain. The chain uses TRBV2 and TRBJ2-3; 7 bases are a match to TRBD2. Germline assignment: CDR1 SNHLY and CDR2 FYNNEI. The CDR3 spans 12 residues. The CDR3 region has the DNA TGTGCCAGCAGGGGGGGGACTATCATGGCGGATTTT. As protein: CASRGGTIMADF.

The chain combines TRBV9 with TRBJ2-1, with TRBD2 matching over 10 bases. CDR1 is SGDLS, CDR2 YYNGEE, per germline. CDR3 size: 15 residues. V dropped 2 bases and J dropped 3; count of bases not matched to a gene: 2. The CDR3 loop reads CASSVGTSVYNEQFF. The CDR3 DNA sequence: TGTGCCAGCAGCGTGGGGACTAGCGTCTACAATGAGCAGTTCTTC.

The rearrangement links TRBV12-5 to TRBJ2-2, with 9 positions matching TRBD2. CDR3 length: 14 amino acids. Trimming removed 8 bases from V and 2 bases from J; junction bases left unmatched: 3. Germline CDR1 and CDR2: LGHNT and FRNRAP. The CDR3 is CASRREGNTGELFF. DNA for the CDR3: TGTGCTAGTCGGCGGGAGGGTAACACCGGGGAGCTGTTTTTT.

The chain joins TRBV28 to TRBJ2-5; D is undetermined. CDR3 length equals 13 residues. Per germline, CDR1 MDHEN and CDR2 SYDVKM. V lost 2 bases to trimming and J lost 2 bases, with 6 bases between them. The CDR3 coding sequence is TGTGCCAGCAGTTTACAGGCTCAAGAGACCCAGTACTTC. Its protein product is CASSLQAQETQYF.

The V gene is TRBV10-2, the J gene TRBJ2-7; D possibly corresponds to TRBD1 (6 bases). There are 11 residues in the CDR3. The V and J ends lost 4 bases and 6 bases respectively, with 7 bases between them. Germline loops: CDR1 WSHSY, CDR2 SAAADI. CDR3 DNA: TGCGCCAGCAGTGGAGGGGGCGAGCAGTACTTC. This codes for CASSGGGEQYF.

As to this clone: The junction and the germline gene differ at one end; a read error may be behind it. Written as DNA, the CDR3 is TGTGCCGGGAGAGCGGCGCTCTATGGCTACACCTTC. Translation gives CAGRAALYGYTF. V is TRBV30 and J is TRBJ1-2; D is unclear. Germline assignment: CDR1 GTSNPN and CDR2 SVGIG (reference sequence). The CDR3 has 12 residues.

The gene calls are TRBV28 and TRBJ1-5; D remains ambiguous. Looked up from germline, CDR1 is MDHEN and CDR2 is SYDVKM. Trimming left V 1 base short and J 2 bases short, with 3 bases between. This CDR3 spans 13 amino acids. CDR3 nucleotide sequence: TGTGCCAGCAGTTTATCGGGCAATCAGCCCCAGCATTTT. Translated, it gives CASSLSGNQPQHF.

V is TRBV21-1 and J is TRBJ1-1; the DNA was not compared with TRBD1, the D call given in the table. TRBV21-1 is classified as a pseudogene. This CDR3 region has 16 residues. The CDR3 coding sequence is TGTGCCAGCAGCGAAAAGGGTGACAGGGAGGACACTGAAGCTTTCTTT. Protein sequence: CASSEKGDREDTEAFF.

The J gene is TRBJ2-3, the V gene TRBV13, with 11 positions matching TRBD2. Germline V gene lookup returns CDR1 PRHDT and CDR2 FYEKMQ (reference sequence). V gave up 0 bases and J gave up 3 bases; unmatched junction bases: 2. The CDR3 totals 16 residues. CDR3 region: CASSLGVAGGTDTQYF. For the CDR3, the DNA is TGTGCCAGCAGCTTAGGAGTAGCGGGAGGGACAGATACGCAGTATTTT. Using reference TRBV13 and TRBJ2-3 for the parts outside the CDR3, the full variable domain is AAGVIQSPRHLIKEKRETATLKCYPIPRHDTVYWYQQGPGQDPQFLISFYEKMQSDKGSIPDRFSAQQFSDYHSELNMSSLELGDSALYFCASSLGVAGGTDTQYFGPGTRLTVL.

The genes are TRBV5-1 and TRBJ2-7; a weak D match, TRBD1 (5 bases). There are 17 residues in the CDR3. Germline V lookup: CDR1 SGHRS, CDR2 YFSETQ. V lost 1 base, J lost 2 bases, and 19 bases lay in between. The CDR3 bases are TGCGCCAGCAGCTTGTCAAAGGGGCCCCCCTTCCCCTACGAGCAGTACTTC. Translation: CASSLSKGPPFPYEQYF.

The chain joins TRBV6-5 to TRBJ1-1, with a weak D call TRBD1 (6 bases). The germline V gene has CDR1 MNHEY and CDR2 SVGAGI. Trimming removed 7 bases at V and 2 bases at J, with 14 bases between. The CDR3 has 14 amino acids. The CDR3, as DNA: TGTGCCAGCAAGGGGGGGGGTATCAACACTGAAGCTTTCTTT. Amino acids: CASKGGGINTEAFF.

This chain links TRBV19 with TRBJ2-6, with 15 bases fitting TRBD2. Per the germline V gene, CDR1 is LNHDA and CDR2 is SQIVND (reference sequence). With 8 bases clipped from V and 3 bases from J, the junction kept 2 bases outside the gene matches. The CDR3 covers 16 residues. The CDR3 loop is CASGLAGGFGANVLTF. In DNA form, the CDR3 reads TGTGCCAGTGGACTAGCGGGAGGGTTTGGGGCCAACGTCCTGACTTTC.

This clone was detected only once. The CDR3 loop reads CATGVAGLYNEQFF. DNA for the CDR3: TGCGCCACAGGTGTAGCGGGGTTATACAATGAGCAGTTCTTC. The genes are TRBV10-2 and TRBJ2-1; 8 bases line up with TRBD2. V lost 10 bases and J lost 4; bases outside the gene matches: 9. The CDR3 extends over 14 amino acids. Germline V gives CDR1 WSHSY, CDR2 SAAADI.

This clone was counted a few times. V usage is TRBV11-2 and J usage is TRBJ2-7; no firm D call. The V gene lost 4 bases and the J gene lost 3 bases, with 16 bases spanning the gap. The CDR3 has 15 residues. Germline V lookup: CDR1 SGHAT, CDR2 FQNNGV. CDR3 DNA sequence: TGTGCCAGCAGCTACTCCCCTTCCAACCACTACGAGCAGTACTTC. Translating it yields CASSYSPSNHYEQYF.

This sequence joins TRBV6-2 or TRBV6-3 and TRBJ2-4; 7 positions agree with TRBD1. The CDR3 has 19 residues. CDR1 and CDR2 from the germline V gene are MNHEY and SVGEGT. Losses at the gene ends were 2 bases for V and 6 bases for J; bases not matched to a gene: 19. CDR3 DNA sequence: TGTGCCAGCAGTTACACCACAATCAACAGGGGTTTGGTGGGAAACATTCAGTACTTC. Its protein product is CASSYTTINRGLVGNIQYF.